The entry below gives a single T cell receptor beta chain sequence along with its context. Trimming removed 7 bases from V and 1 base from J, with 7 bases in between. CDR3 length: 13 amino acids. Germline CDR1 and CDR2: SNHLY and FYNNEI. In the authors' methods: Scientists estimated how many nucleated cells there were by amplifying reference gene primers. Libraries were prepared by immunoSEQ multiplex PCR; TCRdb keeps only in-frame clonotypes and omits some of them. The V and J calls and clone size are taken from that table; D and trimming were inferred from the DNA. Of 250,000 to 350,000 clones in the sample, over 75% are singletons; the top ten hold around an eighth. The data are from a study of blood T cell repertoires in COVID-19. Overall study: Samples of COVID-19 (acute and convalescent) were obtained from the United States, Italy and Spain. Nucleic acid was either cDNA or gDNA, and it came from T cells, B-cell-depleted T cells, or PBMCs.

The chain has TRBV2 and TRBJ2-2, with D unresolved. Input material: peripheral blood. This receptor was taken from a woman in her sixties with acute or convalescent COVID-19. CDR3 DNA: TGTGCCAGCAATGCGATGAACACCGGGGAGCTGTTTTTT. Translated, it gives CASNAMNTGELFF.